This is a list of T cell receptor beta chains from one sample in a study of early T cells in non-severe SARS-CoV-2 infection. TCRdb reprocessed the 5' RACE reads with MiXCR, giving one entry per CDR3 protein. The table lists about 43,000 distinct CDR3 sequences, approximately 10% of them singletons. The sample taken for sequencing was whole blood. The receptors were gathered from an adult who was a healthcare worker with PCR-confirmed SARS-CoV-2 infection or an uninfected control (not recorded which). Each CDR3 is given with its conserved first and last residue. Fields, in order: J gene, V gene, clone size, CDR3 protein. For some rows the clone size is stated as once, few or many, or as a class when expanded; others skip it.

TRBJ2-5,TRBV7-3,NA,CASSFPGTSGARETQYF
TRBJ2-1,TRBV2,NA,CASTFGTAPNEQFF
TRBJ2-7,TRBV27,many,CASSRSGSVSYEQYF
TRBJ2-5,TRBV11-1,NA,CASSRTGTSGEETQYF
TRBJ1-1,TRBV20-1,few,CSAVRQLNTEAFF
TRBJ2-7,TRBV20-1,NA,CSARDSLGEQYF
TRBJ2-4,TRBV14,once,CASSREAGGLAKNIQYF
TRBJ2-7,TRBV6-2/TRBV6-3,many,CASSYSVQRGYYEQYF
TRBJ1-1,TRBV6-5,few,CASSSEWAEAFF
TRBJ1-5,TRBV20-1,few,CSAREYWTPNSNQPQHF
TRBJ2-3,TRBV7-2,few,CASSGGADTQYF
TRBJ2-3,TRBV9,few,CASSPLRMNTDTQYF
TRBJ1-2,TRBV6-5,NA,CASRRTGGNYGYTF
TRBJ2-3,TRBV13,few,CASSLGSQIDTQYF
TRBJ2-3,TRBV12-3/TRBV12-4,NA,CASSSTGLAVGDTQYF
TRBJ1-4,TRBV19,NA,CASRGTGFGEKLFF
TRBJ1-2,TRBV21-1,many,CASSPPPGGSHGYTF
TRBJ2-1,TRBV12-3/TRBV12-4,few,CASTLLGTYNEQFF
TRBJ2-3,TRBV7-2,few,CATWPGDTQYF
TRBJ1-6,TRBV4-3,many,CASSQDMGRQGMDSPLHF
TRBJ1-2,TRBV10-3,NA,CAISEARGPTNYGYTF
TRBJ1-2,TRBV7-9,NA,CASSLIPGNYGYTF
TRBJ2-5,TRBV11-2,NA,CASSSQGEGTQYF
TRBJ1-5,TRBV7-8,NA,CASSLAGGLPQPQHF
TRBJ2-7,TRBV2,few,CASSQDSSESEQYF
TRBJ1-5,TRBV4-2,many,CASSQDTGGQPQHF
TRBJ2-5,TRBV6-5,NA,CASSYSSRGIETQYF
TRBJ2-5,TRBV29-1,few,CSVEAWGQELQETQYF
TRBJ1-1,TRBV24-1,few,CATRGQNTEAFF
TRBJ2-5,TRBV29-1,many,CSVEEPGGTQYF
TRBJ1-5,TRBV5-8,few,CASSQHRGGNQPQHF
TRBJ1-6,TRBV7-6,many,CASSPLGMGSYNSPLHF
TRBJ2-3,TRBV7-3,NA,CASSSVWGDTQYF
TRBJ1-6,TRBV6-1,medium-sized,CASSEAASVVSPLHF
TRBJ2-3,TRBV19,many,CASSIDPVLKRGSTDTQYF
TRBJ1-1,TRBV30,many,CAWSYKREAFF
TRBJ1-1,TRBV6-2/TRBV6-3,many,CASSLGQPMNTEAFF
TRBJ2-5,TRBV18,many,CASSGGTAEETQYF
TRBJ1-6,TRBV7-2,NA,CASRNGQGSYNSPLHF
TRBJ1-4,TRBV6-6,many,CASSSLRGEKLFF
TRBJ1-6,TRBV7-2,NA,CASSLLGQGSPLHF
TRBJ1-2,TRBV29-1,many,CSVGSLQHYGYTF
TRBJ2-3,TRBV7-2,few,CASRELAGTSTDTQYF
TRBJ1-2,TRBV7-6,NA,CASSPTDRAGFYGYTF
TRBJ1-2,TRBV12-3/TRBV12-4,many,CASSPRTAYGYTF
TRBJ2-3,TRBV9,few,CASSVTSGGDTQYF
TRBJ2-7,TRBV2,few,CASSEASPSGGITYEQYF
TRBJ2-3,TRBV20-1,NA,CSAPRRGSTTDTQYF
TRBJ2-4,TRBV12-5,NA,CASEGQVQNIQYF
TRBJ2-5,TRBV4-3,few,CASSQERSVETQYF
TRBJ2-1,TRBV11-2,many,CASSLGPLRGWFF
TRBJ1-2,TRBV7-2,few,CASSPGQYWWGYTF
TRBJ2-1,TRBV5-6,NA,CASSFGTGSGINEQFF
TRBJ1-5,TRBV7-2,few,CASSQGQVDNQPQHF
TRBJ2-5,TRBV10-3,NA,CAISAEGRKTQYF
TRBJ2-3,TRBV5-4,NA,CASSLEGFDTQYF
TRBJ2-7,TRBV20-1,few,CSAPTSGSSYEQYF
TRBJ1-2,TRBV29-1,few,CSVDQGGYTF
TRBJ2-7,TRBV7-2,few,CASSLAGGGSYEQYF